The 10 T cell receptor beta chains given below trace back to one sample, sequenced in a study of cytomegalovirus exposure and HLA in healthy donors. This PCR relied on a set of 60 Vbeta primers and 13 Jbeta primers. Here immunoSEQ multiplex PCR was the method, and the copy in TCRdb shows in-frame clones only, minus some. The sample consists of some 89,000 clones, about 78% of them appearing once. Sequenced input: PBMCs. Receptors originate from a woman aged 40 to 50 in good health and CMV-seropositive.

The gene calls are TRBV5-6 and TRBJ2-7, with a tentative D call TRBD2 (5 bases). The germline V gene encodes CDR1 SGHDT and CDR2 YYEEEE. The length of the CDR3 is 14 residues. The V end was cut by 6 bases, the J end by 0 bases, with 13 bases between. This CDR3 reads CASNLRVLSYEQYF. CDR3 DNA sequence: TGTGCCAGCAACCTGCGGGTTCTCTCCTACGAGCAGTACTTC. Together with reference TRBV5-6 and TRBJ2-7, the CDR3 gives the full variable domain: DAGVTQSPTHLIKTRGQQVTLRCSPKSGHDTVSWYQQALGQGPQFIFQYYEEEERQRGNFPDRFSGHQFPNYSSELNVNALLLGDSALYLCASNLRVLSYEQYFGPGTRLTVT.

This CDR3 is CASSVSGTSSYEQYF. CDR3 nucleotides: TGTGCCAGCAGTGTCTCCGGGACTAGCTCCTACGAGCAGTACTTC. This sequence joins TRBV6-1 and TRBJ2-7; 8 bases align to TRBD2. Looked up from germline, CDR1 is MNHNS and CDR2 is SASEGT. This CDR3 is built from 15 residues. Germline trimming cut 4 bases from V and 0 bases from J; bases unmatched to any gene: 5.

This sequence joins TRBV6-1 and TRBJ2-3; D not certain. Germline CDR1 reads MNHNS; CDR2 reads SASEGT. Trimming left V 1 base short and J 0 bases short, with 11 bases between. This CDR3 is built from 16 residues. The CDR3 region is CASSEGAVTSTDTQYF. The CDR3 DNA follows: TGTGCCAGCAGTGAAGGGGCTGTTACTAGCACAGATACGCAGTATTTT.

The V call is TRBV28, the J call TRBJ1-5; D gene unclear. V was cut by 7 bases and J by 5 bases, with 12 bases left in between. This CDR3 contains 13 residues. Germline values: CDR1 MDHEN, CDR2 SYDVKM. In nucleotides, the CDR3 is TGTGCCAGCACCGGCGGATTCTATCAGCCCCAGCATTTT. This gives the protein CASTGGFYQPQHF.

This clone appeared once. J is TRBJ1-5 and V is TRBV10-3; weak D call: TRBD1 (6 bases). There are 14 residues in the CDR3. V was cut by 0 bases and J by 4 bases, with 7 bases left in between. Germline CDR1 is ENHRY and CDR2 is SYGVKD. The CDR3 DNA reads TGTGCCATCAGTGAGTCCGGACAGAATCAGCCCCAGCATTTT. Translated, it gives CAISESGQNQPQHF.

V is TRBV7-9 and J is TRBJ1-5, with D possibly being TRBD1 (6 bases). Trimming left V 4 bases short and J 4 bases short, with 20 bases between. The CDR3 has 17 residues. Per germline, CDR1 SEHNR and CDR2 FQNEAQ (reference sequence). CDR3 residues: CASSWDTGPWGNQPQHF. DNA for the CDR3: TGTGCCAGCAGCTGGGACACAGGGCCGTGGGGTAATCAGCCCCAGCATTTT.

This clone was picked up one time. This chain uses TRBV14 with TRBJ2-6; D remains unclear. Germline assignment: CDR1 SGHDN and CDR2 FVKESK. Trimming cost V 1 base and J 0 bases, with 4 bases left between them. This CDR3 contains 15 residues. CDR3 sequence (DNA): TGTGCCAGCAGCCAAGGGCCCTCTGGGGCCAACGTCCTGACTTTC. Its protein product is CASSQGPSGANVLTF.

A few counts support this clone. This rearrangement joins TRBV29-1 to TRBJ2-5; TRBD2 aligns across 13 bases. This CDR3 is built from 20 residues. From germline, CDR1 is SQVTM and CDR2 ANQGSEA. V shed 6 bases, J shed 5 bases, and the junction held 24 bases outside the gene matches. In DNA, the CDR3 is TGCAGCGTGCAGAGGCGGACTAGCGGGAGTGGTTTTTGGGGGTTTGAGACCCAGTACTTC. Translated: CSVQRRTSGSGFWGFETQYF.

The chain recombines TRBV2 with TRBJ2-5, with D hard to call. Germline loops: CDR1 SNHLY, CDR2 FYNNEI. Trimming pared 5 bases from V and 5 bases from J, leaving 12 bases between. The CDR3 sequence is 13 residues long. The CDR3 reads CASSIFPEETQYF. The CDR3 nucleotides read TGTGCCAGCAGTATCTTCCCTGAGGAGACCCAGTACTTC.

The CDR3 loop is CASSPGLAGAYNEQFF. Written as DNA, the CDR3 is TGCGCCAGCAGCCCCGGACTAGCGGGAGCCTACAATGAGCAGTTCTTC. This chain connects TRBV5-1 to TRBJ2-1, with 13 bases matching TRBD2. This CDR3 comprises 16 residues. CDR1 is SGHRS and CDR2 is YFSETQ in the germline V gene. The V segment lost 4 bases and the J segment 2 bases; nucleotides outside the gene matches: 3.